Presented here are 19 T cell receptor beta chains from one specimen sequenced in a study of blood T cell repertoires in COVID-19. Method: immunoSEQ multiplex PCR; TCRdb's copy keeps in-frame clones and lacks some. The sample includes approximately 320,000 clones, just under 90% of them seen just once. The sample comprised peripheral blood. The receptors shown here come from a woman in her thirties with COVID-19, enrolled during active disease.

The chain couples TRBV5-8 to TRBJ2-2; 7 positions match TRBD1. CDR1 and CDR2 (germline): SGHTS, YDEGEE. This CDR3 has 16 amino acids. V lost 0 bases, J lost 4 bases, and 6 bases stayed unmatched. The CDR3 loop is CASSLGDSPFTGELFF. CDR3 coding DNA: TGTGCCAGCAGCTTGGGGGACAGCCCATTCACCGGGGAGCTGTTTTTT.

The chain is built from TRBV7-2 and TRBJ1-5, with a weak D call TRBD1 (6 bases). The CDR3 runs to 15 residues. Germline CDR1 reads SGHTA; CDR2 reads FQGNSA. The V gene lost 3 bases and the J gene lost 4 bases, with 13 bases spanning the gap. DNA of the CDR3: TGTGCCAGCAGCTTTATGGGGCAGGGGAATCAGCCCCAGCATTTT. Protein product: CASSFMGQGNQPQHF.

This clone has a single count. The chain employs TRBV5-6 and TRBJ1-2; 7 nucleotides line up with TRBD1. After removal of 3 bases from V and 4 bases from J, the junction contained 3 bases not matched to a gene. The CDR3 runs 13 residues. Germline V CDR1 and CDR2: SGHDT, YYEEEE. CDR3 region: CASSSGQTYGYTF. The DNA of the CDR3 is TGTGCCAGCAGCTCGGGACAGACCTATGGCTACACCTTC.

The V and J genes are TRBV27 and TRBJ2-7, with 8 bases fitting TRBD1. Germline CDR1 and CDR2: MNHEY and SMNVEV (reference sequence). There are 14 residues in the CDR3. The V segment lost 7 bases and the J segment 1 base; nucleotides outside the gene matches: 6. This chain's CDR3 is CASIRGRRSYEQYF. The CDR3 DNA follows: TGTGCCAGCATCAGGGGGCGCCGGTCCTACGAGCAGTACTTC.

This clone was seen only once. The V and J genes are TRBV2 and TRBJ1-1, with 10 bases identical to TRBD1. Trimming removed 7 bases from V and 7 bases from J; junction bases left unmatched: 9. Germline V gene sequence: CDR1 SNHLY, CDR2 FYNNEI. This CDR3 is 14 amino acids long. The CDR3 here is CASNKRGDRGEAFF. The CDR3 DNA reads TGTGCCAGCAATAAGAGGGGGGACAGGGGTGAAGCTTTCTTT.

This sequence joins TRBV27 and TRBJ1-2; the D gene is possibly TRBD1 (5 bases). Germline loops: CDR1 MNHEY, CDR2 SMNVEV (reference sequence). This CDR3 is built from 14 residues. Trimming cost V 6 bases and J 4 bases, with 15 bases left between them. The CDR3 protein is CASSVRGGGYGYTF. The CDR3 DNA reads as TGTGCCAGCAGCGTCCGCGGGGGAGGCTATGGCTACACCTTC.

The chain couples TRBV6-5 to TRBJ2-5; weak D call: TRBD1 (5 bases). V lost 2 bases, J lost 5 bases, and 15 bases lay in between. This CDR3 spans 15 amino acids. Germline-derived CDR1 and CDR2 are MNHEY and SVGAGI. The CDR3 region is CASSYLGSRVETQYF. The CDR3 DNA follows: TGTGCCAGCAGTTACCTGGGATCCAGGGTTGAGACCCAGTACTTC.

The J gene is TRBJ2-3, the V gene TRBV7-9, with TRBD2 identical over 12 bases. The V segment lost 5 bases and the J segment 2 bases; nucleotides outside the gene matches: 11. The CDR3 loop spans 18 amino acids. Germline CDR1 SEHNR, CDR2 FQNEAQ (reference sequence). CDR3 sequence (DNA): TGTGCCAGCAGCCCTCCGGCTAGCGGGGGGGCCTTCACAGATACGCAGTATTTT. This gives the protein CASSPPASGGAFTDTQYF.

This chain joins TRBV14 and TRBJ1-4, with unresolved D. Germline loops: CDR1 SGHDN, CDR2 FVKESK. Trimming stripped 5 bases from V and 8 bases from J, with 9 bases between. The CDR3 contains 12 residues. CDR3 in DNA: TGTGCCAGCAGCTTTAAGAGCGAAAAACTGTTTTTT. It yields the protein CASSFKSEKLFF.

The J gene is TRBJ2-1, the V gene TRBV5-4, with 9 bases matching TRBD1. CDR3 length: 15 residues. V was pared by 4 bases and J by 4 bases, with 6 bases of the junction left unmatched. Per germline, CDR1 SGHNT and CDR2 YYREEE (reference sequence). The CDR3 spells CASSLGQGRYNEQFF. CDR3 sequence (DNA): TGTGCCAGCAGCCTGGGACAGGGCAGATACAATGAGCAGTTCTTC. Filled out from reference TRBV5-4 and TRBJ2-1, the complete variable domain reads ETGVTQSPTHLIKTRGQQVTLRCSSQSGHNTVSWYQQALGQGPQFIFQYYREEENGRGNFPPRFSGLQFPNYSSELNVNALELDDSALYLCASSLGQGRYNEQFFGPGTRLTVL.

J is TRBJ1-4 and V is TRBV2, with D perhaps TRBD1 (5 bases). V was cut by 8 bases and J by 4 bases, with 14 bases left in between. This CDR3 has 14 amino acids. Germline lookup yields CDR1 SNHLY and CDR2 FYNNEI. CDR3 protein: CASGKTGGNEKLFF. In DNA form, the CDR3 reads TGTGCCAGCGGAAAGACGGGGGGTAATGAAAAACTGTTTTTT.

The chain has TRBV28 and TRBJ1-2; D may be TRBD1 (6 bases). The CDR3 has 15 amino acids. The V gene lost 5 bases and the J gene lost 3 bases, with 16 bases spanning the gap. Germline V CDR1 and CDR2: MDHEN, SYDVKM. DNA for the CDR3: TGTGCCAGCAGTCCGCTCATAACAGGGCACTATGGCTACACCTTC. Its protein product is CASSPLITGHYGYTF.

CDR3 protein: CASSLWGQNEKLFF. The DNA of the CDR3 is TGTGCCAGCAGCTTATGGGGGCAGAATGAAAAACTGTTTTTT. V is TRBV7-9 and J is TRBJ1-4, with D tentatively TRBD1 (6 bases). V lost 2 bases, J lost 5 bases, and 9 bases lay in between. Per germline, CDR1 SEHNR and CDR2 FQNEAQ (reference sequence). There are 14 residues in the CDR3.

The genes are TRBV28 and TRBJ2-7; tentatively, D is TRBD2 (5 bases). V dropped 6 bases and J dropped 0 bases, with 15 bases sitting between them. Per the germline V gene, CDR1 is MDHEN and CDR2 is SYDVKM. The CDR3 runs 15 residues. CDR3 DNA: TGTGCCAGCAGGATGCCGACGGGGATCTCCTACGAGCAGTACTTC. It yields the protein CASRMPTGISYEQYF.

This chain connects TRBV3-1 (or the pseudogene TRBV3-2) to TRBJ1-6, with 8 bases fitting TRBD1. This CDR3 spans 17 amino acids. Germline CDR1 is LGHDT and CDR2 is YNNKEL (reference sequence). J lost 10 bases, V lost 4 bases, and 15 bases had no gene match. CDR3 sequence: CASSRDSGRGRRSPLHF. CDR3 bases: TGTGCCAGCAGCCGAGACTCAGGCAGGGGGCGGCGATCACCCCTCCACTTT.

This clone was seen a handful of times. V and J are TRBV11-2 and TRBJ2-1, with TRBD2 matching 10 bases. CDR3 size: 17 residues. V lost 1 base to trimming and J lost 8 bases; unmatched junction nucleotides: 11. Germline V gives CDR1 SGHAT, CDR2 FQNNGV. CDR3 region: CASSLGLSGGAWDEQFF. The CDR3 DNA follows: TGTGCCAGCAGCTTAGGACTCAGCGGGGGGGCCTGGGATGAGCAGTTCTTC. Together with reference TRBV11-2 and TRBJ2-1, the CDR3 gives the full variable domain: EAGVAQSPRYKIIEKRQSVAFWCNPISGHATLYWYQQILGQGPKLLIQFQNNGVVDDSQLPKDRFSAERLKGVDSTLKIQPAKLEDSAVYLCASSLGLSGGAWDEQFFGPGTRLTVL.

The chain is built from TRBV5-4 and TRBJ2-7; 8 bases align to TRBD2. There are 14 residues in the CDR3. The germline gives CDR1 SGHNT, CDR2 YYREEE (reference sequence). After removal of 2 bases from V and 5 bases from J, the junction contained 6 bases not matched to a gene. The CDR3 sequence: CASSFGLAFDEQYF. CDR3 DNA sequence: TGTGCCAGCAGCTTCGGACTAGCTTTCGACGAGCAGTACTTC.

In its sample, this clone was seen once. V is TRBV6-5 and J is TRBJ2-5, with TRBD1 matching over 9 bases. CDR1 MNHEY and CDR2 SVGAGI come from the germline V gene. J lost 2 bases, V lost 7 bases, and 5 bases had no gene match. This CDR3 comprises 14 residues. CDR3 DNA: TGTGCCAGCAAGCCCGGGACAGGGCAAGAGACCCAGTACTTC. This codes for CASKPGTGQETQYF.

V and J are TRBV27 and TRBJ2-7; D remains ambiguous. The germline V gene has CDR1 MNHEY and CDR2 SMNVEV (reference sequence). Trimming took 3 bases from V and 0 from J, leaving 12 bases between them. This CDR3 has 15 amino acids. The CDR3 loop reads CASSFPHIDSYEQYF. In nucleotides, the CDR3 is TGTGCCAGCAGTTTTCCTCACATCGACTCCTACGAGCAGTACTTC.